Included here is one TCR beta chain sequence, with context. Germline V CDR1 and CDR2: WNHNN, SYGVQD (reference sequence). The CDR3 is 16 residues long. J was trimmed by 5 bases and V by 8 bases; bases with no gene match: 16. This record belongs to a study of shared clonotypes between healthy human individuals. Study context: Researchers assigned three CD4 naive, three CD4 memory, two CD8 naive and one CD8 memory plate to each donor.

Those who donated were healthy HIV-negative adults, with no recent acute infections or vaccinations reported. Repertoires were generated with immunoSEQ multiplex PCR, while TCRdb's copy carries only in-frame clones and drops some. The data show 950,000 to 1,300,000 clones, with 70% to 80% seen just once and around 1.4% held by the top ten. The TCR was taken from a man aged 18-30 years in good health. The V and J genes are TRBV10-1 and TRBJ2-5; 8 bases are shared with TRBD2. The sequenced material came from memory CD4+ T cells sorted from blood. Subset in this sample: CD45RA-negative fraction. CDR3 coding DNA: TGCGCCAGCCGTGGGTCGGGAGGGGTGCCCATCGAGACCCAGTACTTC. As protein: CASRGSGGVPIETQYF.